A selection of T cell receptor beta chains follows, all from one sample in a study of technical replicates of blood from several donors. Only in-frame clones appear in the TCRdb table, and some are missing; sequencing was by immunoSEQ multiplex PCR. The data hold roughly 66,000 clones, with around 88% observed a single time. The sample was PBMCs. The receptors were sampled from a human donor in good health. Some clones in this sample may be carry-over from other donors' samples. The CDR3 runs from the conserved cysteine through the conserved F or W. A D gene is named only where the DNA matches it firmly. Rows give clone size only sometimes, using once, few, many, or a class for an expanded clone.

j_call clone_size v_call d_call cdr3_nt cdr3_aa
TRBJ2-1 - TRBV6-5 TRBD1 TGTGCCAGCAGTTCCAGACAGGGCCCCTACAATGAGCAGTTCTTC CASSSRQGPYNEQFF
TRBJ1-3 - TRBV19 - TGTGCCAGTAGCCAACCCGACGGGATCGCCATATATTTT CASSQPDGIAIYF
TRBJ2-7 - TRBV12-5 - TGTGCTAGTGGTTTGGTGGTCCTAGCCGAGAGCTCCTACGAGCAGTACTTC CASGLVVLAESSYEQYF
TRBJ2-5 once TRBV2 TRBD2 TGTGCCAGCAGTTTGACTAGCGGGGTAGAGACCCAGTACTTC CASSLTSGVETQYF
TRBJ2-6 - TRBV28 TRBD1 TGTGCCAGCAGTCCCTGGCTTCGGACAGGGGGCTTGGGAGGGGCCAACGTCCTGACTTTC CASSPWLRTGGLGGANVLTF
TRBJ2-7 - TRBV7-3 TRBD1 TGTGCCAGCAGCGCCCCGGACAGGGTGGTCAGCGAGCAGTACTTC CASSAPDRVVSEQYF
TRBJ2-1 - TRBV1 - TGCACCAGCAGCCAAGACAGCGGGAGTTCTAATGAGCAGTTCTTC CTSSQDSGSSNEQFF
TRBJ2-1 once TRBV7-6 - TGTGCCAGCAGCGAAGAGACAGGATGGGCCTACGAGCAGTTCTTC CASSEETGWAYEQFF
TRBJ2-7 - TRBV7-2 - TGTGCCAGCAGCTACGACGACGGGGCCTACGAGCAGTACTTC CASSYDDGAYEQYF
TRBJ1-5 - TRBV5-1 TRBD1 TGCGCCAGCAGCCCTGGGACAGGGTCTCAGCCCCAGCATTTT CASSPGTGSQPQHF
TRBJ1-2 once TRBV11-2 - TGTGCCAGCAGCTCCCGCGGGCTTAACTATGGCTACACCTTC CASSSRGLNYGYTF
TRBJ2-7 once TRBV5-4 - TGTGCCAGCAGCTTGGAAGGCTCGCGGGGCTACGAGCAGTACTTC CASSLEGSRGYEQYF
TRBJ2-7 once TRBV25-1 - TGTGCCAGCAGTGATATCGGGACAAAAAGCGAGCAGTACTTC CASSDIGTKSEQYF
TRBJ2-1 - TRBV7-9 - TGTGCCAGCAGCTTGAGGGAATACAATGAGCAGTTCTTC CASSLREYNEQFF
TRBJ1-2 - TRBV7-8 - TGTGCCAGCAGCCCAGCCAGAGGGCTCAACTATGGCTACACCTTC CASSPARGLNYGYTF
TRBJ2-2 - TRBV18 TRBD2 TGTGCCAGCTCACCAGTTACTAGCGGGGCCGGGGAGCTGTTTTTT CASSPVTSGAGELFF
TRBJ2-6 - TRBV9 - TGTGCCAGCAGCGTAGGGAGCGCTGGGGCCAACGTCCTGACTTTC CASSVGSAGANVLTF
TRBJ1-2 - TRBV7-9 - TGTGCCAGCAGCCCACGGGGGGGAAACTATGGCTACACCTTC CASSPRGGNYGYTF
TRBJ1-1 - TRBV16 TRBD1 TGTGCCAGCAGCCGACAGGGGAACACTGAAGCTTTCTTT CASSRQGNTEAFF
TRBJ2-3 once TRBV12-5 - TGTGCTAGTGGTTTGAATCCAGGGGTAATAGATACGCAGTATTTT CASGLNPGVIDTQYF
TRBJ1-1 - TRBV7-9 - TGTGCCAGCAGCTCAAGCCCGGGGGACAACACTGAAGCTTTCTTT CASSSSPGDNTEAFF
TRBJ1-5 - TRBV29-1 - TGCAGCGCCTCCGACGGGTTCCTCGGGAATCAGCCCCAGCATTTT CSASDGFLGNQPQHF
TRBJ2-7 - TRBV5-1 - TGCGCCAGCACCACCCGCCCCATGGGAGGCGAGCAGTACTTC CASTTRPMGGEQYF
TRBJ2-1 - TRBV7-2 - TGTGCCAGCAGCTTACAGGGGAATGAGCAGTTCTTC CASSLQGNEQFF
TRBJ1-2 - TRBV6-1 - TGTGCCAGCAGAGGGACAACTAACTATGGCTACACCTTC CASRGTTNYGYTF
TRBJ2-7 - TRBV2 - TGTGCCAGCAGTGAACCGGAGCTGGGTAGCGGAGCCTACGAGCAGTACTTC CASSEPELGSGAYEQYF
TRBJ2-5 - TRBV2 TRBD2 TGTGCCAGCAGTGATCGGGGGGTCCAAGAGACCCAGTACTTC CASSDRGVQETQYF
TRBJ2-7 - TRBV5-6 - TGTGCCAGCAGCTTGGAAGTCAAACCAGGGAACGAGCAGTACTTC CASSLEVKPGNEQYF
TRBJ1-6 - TRBV27 - TGTGCCAGCAGTTTCACAGGGAGCCTCTATAATTCACCCCTCCACTTT CASSFTGSLYNSPLHF
TRBJ2-1 - TRBV5-4 TRBD2 TGTGCCAGCAGCAAGGGACTAGCGGGAGGGAATGAGCAGTTCTTC CASSKGLAGGNEQFF
TRBJ1-2 - TRBV5-4 TRBD1 TGTGCCAGCAGCCTAGACAGGGGTCGGTATGGCTACACCTTC CASSLDRGRYGYTF
TRBJ2-1 - TRBV7-9 TRBD2 TGTGCCAGCAGCTTGGGGACTAGCGGGGAATACAATGAGCAGTTCTTC CASSLGTSGEYNEQFF
TRBJ2-1 - TRBV29-1 - TGCAGCTCGGTACTGGTGGTAGATGAGCAGTTCTTC CSSVLVVDEQFF
TRBJ1-5 once TRBV5-1 - TGCGCCAGCAGCTTAACAGGATATAGCAATCAGCCCCAGCATTTT CASSLTGYSNQPQHF
TRBJ1-4 once TRBV11-2 TRBD1 TGTGCCAGCAGCCCCCCGGGACAGGGGCACGAAAAACTGTTTTTT CASSPPGQGHEKLFF
TRBJ1-2 - TRBV6-5 - TGTGCCAGCAGTTACTCCAGACATTCTAACTATGGCTACACCTTC CASSYSRHSNYGYTF
TRBJ1-1 - TRBV10-3 - TGTGCCATCAGTGGCAGGGGCACCCCCACTGAAGCTTTCTTT CAISGRGTPTEAFF
TRBJ2-1 - TRBV7-6 - TGTGCCAGCAGCTTAGGGGCTAGCGTAACTCAGGAGCAGTTCTTC CASSLGASVTQEQFF
TRBJ1-5 - TRBV5-8 - TGTGCCAGTCTTTTGGAGGGTGCGAGCAATCAGCCCCAGCATTTT CASLLEGASNQPQHF
TRBJ1-1 - TRBV7-3 - TGTGCCAGCAGCTTTCGGGGGAACACTGAAGCTTTCTTT CASSFRGNTEAFF
TRBJ2-1 - TRBV9 - TGTGCCAGCAGCACGGGGACTGGGAGAAGGGGGCAGTTCTTC CASSTGTGRRGQFF
TRBJ2-5 - TRBV7-2 - TGTGCCAGCAGCTTAGGACGGCGGGCTAGCAGACAAGAGACCCAGTACTTC CASSLGRRASRQETQYF
TRBJ1-5 once TRBV7-2 - TGTGCCAGCAGCTTAGAAGGGGTAAGTCAGCCCCAGCATTTT CASSLEGVSQPQHF
TRBJ2-6 - TRBV2 - TGTGCCAGCAGTGAACCGTGGAGCGGGGCCAACGTCCTGACTTTC CASSEPWSGANVLTF
TRBJ2-4 - TRBV7-2 - TGTGCCGTAGGGGACAAACTAGCCAAAAACATTCAGTACTTC CAVGDKLAKNIQYF
TRBJ1-1 - TRBV5-1 TRBD1 TGCGCCAGCAGCTTACGAGGACAGGGAATGAACACTGAAGCTTTCTTT CASSLRGQGMNTEAFF
TRBJ2-2 - TRBV5-1 - TGCGCCAGCAGCGAGGGACACCTGAACACCGGGGAGCTGTTTTTT CASSEGHLNTGELFF
TRBJ1-2 - TRBV5-1 TRBD1 TGCGCCAGCAGCTCGGACAGGCTGTATGGCTACACCTTC CASSSDRLYGYTF
TRBJ2-1 once TRBV7-2 - TGTGCCAGCAGCTTCGTAAGGGGTGAGCAGTTCTTC CASSFVRGEQFF
TRBJ2-2 - TRBV7-3 - TGTGCCAGCAGCTTAATGCGCGCGGCGAACACCGGGGAGCTGTTTTTT CASSLMRAANTGELFF
TRBJ2-1 - TRBV7-3 TRBD1 TGTGCCAGCAGCCTGACCGGGACAGGGCTTAATGAGCAGTTCTTC CASSLTGTGLNEQFF
TRBJ2-1 - TRBV30 TRBD2 TGTGCCTGGGGGGAGGAAACGGGCGGGAGGGCTGGGTATGAGCAGTTCTTC CAWGEETGGRAGYEQFF